This T cell receptor (beta chain) was sequenced for a study of T cells in Graves' hyperthyroidism and ophthalmopathy (dated by TCRdb to about 2019). Some background on the complete study: Peripheral blood samples were taken at the time of initial diagnosis, prior to any treatment. To identify distinguishing TCR V-J signatures, a discovery cohort of 90 to 100 patients was used, comprising fewer than 45 with Graves' ophthalmopathy and around 57 with stable Graves' hyperthyroidism. Whether ophthalmopathy could be predicted prospectively was tested in an independent validation cohort made up of 18 to 20 hyperthyroidism patients plus 17 patients who later progressed to ophthalmopathy. The approximately 90 discovery patients were divided at random into training and test sets in a 7:3 ratio. The study also compared thyroid tissue and blood T-cell repertoires from a handful of Graves' hyperthyroidism patients. Once sampling was done, hyperthyroidism patients were given methimazole at a starting dose of 30 mg daily, whereas ophthalmopathy patients were given high-dose intravenous methylprednisolone. According to the paper, TCR Vbeta CDR3 sequencing was carried out on some 140 peripheral blood samples, which came from about 45 ophthalmopathy, some 73 hyperthyroidism and approximately 17 progressor patients. The paper as a whole reports these results and caveats: Sample size was not statistically predetermined, and investigators were not blinded to group allocation. In validation, the model predicted progression to ophthalmopathy with around 71% sensitivity and less than 75% specificity, a median of about 6 months before onset. Ophthalmopathy was separated from stable hyperthyroidism by a 13 V-J signature model, with over 85% sensitivity and approximately 81% specificity obtained in cross-validation and 80%/75% obtained in testing. Most expanded thyroid clonotypes (frequency above 0.001) were also detected in blood, suggesting blood repertoires may reflect thyroid immune responses.

This clonotype was found a few times. This receptor's antigen is unknown. One base away there is no much larger clone; base qualities are not given. CDR1 LGHNA and CDR2 YNFKEQ are derived from the germline V gene. V loses 0 bases at its end and J loses 3 bases; junction bases beyond the gene matches: 8. The CDR3 measures 16 amino acids from cysteine to phenylalanine. The retained sequence is limited to the CDR3, 48 bases, with the frame set at the first base. The TCR beta CDR3 regions were amplified from RNA transcripts. For the first round of RT-PCR on the TCR CDR3, the HTBI primer set was used together with the Qiagen OneStep RT-PCR kit. Libraries were constructed in a second round of multiplex PCR, after which size selection and purification were carried out. Sequencing of the libraries was done on an Illumina HiSeq2000 using paired-end 100 bp reads. The authors processed their data as follows. SOAPnuke was used to process the raw data, removing reads that contained adapters or uncalled bases, had a mean Phred below 15, or lacked an exact match to the constant primer or identifier. COPE v1.2.5 was used to merge high-quality paired reads, and clonotypes were defined as unique nucleotide sequences. Clonotypes were aligned to IMGT TRBV, TRBD and TRBJ reference segments using MiTCR v1.1. Only V-J combinations with frequency above 0.0001, covering 98% to 99.2% of repertoires, were analysed. The TCS score was defined as F50 (clonal expansion) divided by E x V (chaos), with BLOSUM62-based TCRdist calculated between CDR3 peptides within each V-J. Welch's t-statistics and random forest reduced several hundred V-J features to roughly 13, which were used in a naive Bayes classifier (R e1071). The public reads were run again by TCRdb, first through fastp at Q25 and then through MiXCR, and only productive beta chains were kept. Entries are consolidated by CDR3 protein sequence, retaining the most common genes and DNA. In this record, the V and J calls reflect TCRdb's handling and not the investigators' own analysis. The sample table shows hundreds of thousands of distinct CDR3 sequences, and 20% are seen once. About 45% of the sample rests with the top ten.

Moderately to severely active disease, a Clinical Activity Score of at least 3, a NOSPECS grade of at least 4, and a duration under 3 months were present in ophthalmopathy patients. Any patient with an uncontrolled infection, another autoimmune disease, pregnancy or lactation was excluded. Diagnoses were based on clinical symptoms, serum thyroxine and TRAb, thyroid ultrasound and orbital computed tomography. PBMCs were isolated from around 10 ml of fresh peripheral blood by Ficoll-Paque density gradient centrifugation. Trizol reagent was used to extract total RNA, and RNA quality was then checked on an Agilent 2100 Bioanalyzer.

Sample: blood. The chain is assembled from TRBV4-2 and TRBJ2-7; 7 nucleotides in the junction match TRBD2. The sequence came from a man aged 40-55 years with Graves' ophthalmopathy. In nucleotide form, the sequence is TGTGCCAGCAGCCAAGATAGGTGGGAGGGCCACTACGAGCAGTACTTC. Its coded protein is CASSQDRWEGHYEQYF.